This TCR beta chain was found in a study of cytomegalovirus exposure and HLA in healthy donors. General study results and limits: Prior analysis indicated that the majority of TCR beta V segments exhibited productivity approximately 87% or approximately 30% of the time. When a later analysis compared HLA-associated TCR beta chains with equally common others, the HLA-associated chains turned out to be more clonally expanded and to have lower generation probabilities. The CMV antigen specificity of a few CMV-associated chains was confirmed through in vitro analysis.

Per germline, CDR1 SSHAT and CDR2 FNYEAQ (reference sequence). The CDR3 runs to 15 residues. Primers for the PCR totalled 60 Vbeta and 13 Jbeta. The protocol was immunoSEQ multiplex PCR, while the TCRdb copy is restricted to in-frame clones and leaves out a portion. The sample holds under 200,000 clones, roughly 79% seen once. Details on this clone: Its cognate antigen is unknown. One junction end does not reproduce the germline sequence, and a read error may be involved.

The chain has TRBV7-7 and TRBJ2-2; 10 bases map to TRBD1. The source of this sequence is a male donor in good health and CMV-seropositive. Sequencing was done on a sample of PBMCs. CDR3 nucleotides: TGTGCTAGCAGCCCGGGGACAGGGGAAACCGGGGAGCTGTTTTTT. Its protein is CASSPGTGETGELFF.